This T cell receptor beta chain was observed in a study of cytomegalovirus exposure and HLA in healthy donors. PCR was performed using 60 Vbeta and 13 Jbeta primers. Libraries were prepared by immunoSEQ multiplex PCR; TCRdb keeps only in-frame clonotypes and omits some of them. The table records some 150,000 clones, roughly 80% of them present only once. V lost 1 base and J lost 0; bases outside the gene matches: 6. Germline V CDR1 and CDR2: GTSNPN, SVGIG (reference sequence). CDR3 length: 16 residues. Findings of the study overall: The study listed 164 cytomegalovirus-associated TCR beta chains. The likely explanation for a cluster of highly shared sequence variants was sequencing artifact. It was in a later analysis that TCR association rates were seen to vary by HLA locus, highest for DRB1 and lowest for HLA-C.

Despite likely unrecorded immune exposures, the donors were nominally healthy at the time of sampling. As to this clone: Its antigen remains unidentified.

The specimen was PBMCs. The origin of this receptor is a woman in her forties in good health and CMV-seronegative. The gene calls are TRBV30 and TRBJ1-2; 9 bases match TRBD1. CDR3 DNA: TGTGCCTGGAGTGGGACAGGGGATGGTTCTAACTATGGCTACACCTTC. Translated: CAWSGTGDGSNYGYTF.